Below are 28 T cell receptor beta chains sequenced from a single sample in a study of post-analysis software for immune sequencing data. Study-level results: TRBV5-6, TRBV5-1 and TRBV20-1 belonged to a set of about five TRBV segments that were more frequent in patients than controls.

Antigens of these TCRs are unknown. Unique molecular identifiers tagged the TCR beta cDNA libraries. Each CDR3 protein is one row after TCRdb ran MiXCR on the PCR reads. Among hundreds of thousands of distinct CDR3 sequences listed, 30% were seen once. The sequenced sample was blood. Receptors were obtained from a girl aged 5 to 17 with multiple sclerosis.

The V gene is TRBV4-3, the J gene TRBJ1-5; no definite D call. V dropped 6 bases and J dropped 3 bases, with 12 bases sitting between them. Germline assignment: CDR1 LGHNA and CDR2 YSLEER. The CDR3 extends over 14 amino acids. For the CDR3, the DNA is TGCGCCAGCAGTAAAGTACAGCCCAATCAGCCCCAGCATTTT. Its protein product is CASSKVQPNQPQHF.

This chain connects TRBV29-1 to TRBJ1-1; D gene unclear. There are 12 residues in the CDR3. Trimming took off 5 bases at V and 10 bases at J, with 17 bases between the two ends. Per the germline V gene, CDR1 is SQVTM and CDR2 is ANQGSEA. CDR3 in DNA: TGCAGCGTTAAGGACGGCCACCCGGGAGCTTTCTTT. It encodes CSVKDGHPGAFF.

Regarding this clonotype: At one end the junction does not follow the germline gene, possibly because of a read error. The chain recombines TRBV5-6 with TRBJ1-6; TRBD1 matches 8 bases. Germline V gene sequence: CDR1 SGHDT, CDR2 YYEEEE. The CDR3 loop spans 14 amino acids. In DNA form, the CDR3 reads TGTGCCAGCCGGACAGGGTTCGATAATTCACCCCCCCACTTT. Encoded protein: CASRTGFDNSPPHF.

The table lists this clonotype with a few counts. V gene TRBV27 combines with J gene TRBJ2-5, with unresolved D. The J call could be wrong; TRBJ2-7 is a better fit for the DNA end. The CDR3 contains 17 residues. The germline CDR1 and CDR2 sequences are MNHEY and SMNVEV (reference sequence). The CDR3 protein is CASSSIDGDLALNEQYF. Here the CDR3 DNA reads TGTGCCAGCAGTTCAATAGACGGTGATCTGGCCTTGAACGAGCAGTACTTC.

This clonotype was detected a few times. The chain has TRBV7-2 and TRBJ2-5; D possibly corresponds to TRBD2 (5 bases). Trimming took off 3 bases at V and 5 bases at J, with 16 bases between the two ends. The CDR3 is 15 amino acids. Germline V CDR1 and CDR2: SGHTA, FQGNSA. The CDR3 here is CASSFGRGSQETQYF. The CDR3 DNA sequence: TGTGCCAGCAGCTTCGGACGGGGTTCTCAGGAGACCCAGTACTTC.

The chain is built from TRBV5-1 and TRBJ2-2, with D perhaps matching TRBD2 (5 bases). Trimming left V 4 bases short and J 3 bases short, with 16 bases between. The CDR3 totals 16 residues. The germline V gene has CDR1 SGHRS and CDR2 YFSETQ. CDR3: CASSKDTSGYTGELFF. The DNA for the CDR3 is TGCGCCAGCAGCAAAGACACGTCGGGGTACACCGGGGAGCTGTTTTTT. The full variable domain, completed using reference TRBV5-1 and TRBJ2-2, is KAGVTQTPRYLIKTRGQQVTLSCSPISGHRSVSWYQQTPGQGLQFLFEYFSETQRNKGNFPGRFSGRQFSNSRSEMNVSTLELGDSALYLCASSKDTSGYTGELFFGEGSRLTVL.

The sample holds many counts of this clonotype. J is TRBJ2-7 and V is TRBV7-7; no definite D call. Trimming shortened V by 0 bases and J by 3 bases, and 6 bases separated the two germline ends. Germline CDR1 and CDR2: SSHAT and FNYEAQ (reference sequence). This CDR3 comprises 13 residues. CDR3 protein: CASSLALGYEQYF. The DNA of the CDR3 is TGTGCCAGCAGCTTAGCGCTGGGCTACGAGCAGTACTTC.

This clonotype has a handful of counts. This chain joins TRBV5-6 and TRBJ1-2; D might be TRBD1 (5 bases). Germline-derived CDR1 and CDR2 are SGHDT and YYEEEE. The CDR3 has 15 amino acids. Between the trimmed V and J ends, which lost 6 bases and 8 bases, there was a span of 23 bases. This CDR3 is CASTGTPVSPYGYTF. The DNA of the CDR3 is TGTGCCAGCACCGGGACTCCCGTGTCCCCCTACGGCTACACCTTC.

The genes are TRBV9 and TRBJ2-3, with a possible D match to TRBD2 (6 bases). Between the trimmed V and J ends, which lost 4 bases and 3 bases, there was a span of 15 bases. The CDR3 spans 15 residues. CDR1 is SGDLS, CDR2 YYNGEE, per germline. The CDR3: CASSFEEGRTDTQYF. The CDR3 DNA reads TGTGCCAGCAGCTTCGAGGAGGGCCGGACAGATACGCAGTATTTT.

This clonotype appeared a few times. The rearrangement uses TRBV28 and TRBJ2-1, with TRBD2 identical over 8 bases. The J call may be mistaken, given a closer DNA end match to TRBJ2-7. Germline V gene data show CDR1 as MDHEN and CDR2 as SYDVKM. The CDR3 has 18 amino acids. CDR3 region: CASSGMGDPGGPYNEQYF. CDR3 in DNA: TGTGCCAGCAGTGGGATGGGCGACCCGGGAGGGCCCTACAATGAGCAGTACTTC.

This clonotype was counted between two and nine times. Here the CDR3 reads CASSLSRGGLNQETQYF. CDR3 nucleotides: TGTGCCAGCAGCTTATCCCGCGGGGGACTTAATCAAGAGACCCAGTACTTC. V is TRBV7-2 and J is TRBJ2-5; 7 bases map to TRBD2. Trimming at V came to 2 bases and at J to 2 bases, leaving 11 bases not matched to a gene. The germline gives CDR1 SGHTA, CDR2 FQGNSA. The CDR3 sequence is 17 residues long.

This chain uses TRBV2 with TRBJ1-2; perhaps TRBD1 as D (5 bases). Germline CDR1 reads SNHLY; CDR2 reads FYNNEI. V lost 4 bases, J lost 8 bases, and 17 bases lay in between. This CDR3 spans 14 amino acids. Here the CDR3 DNA reads TGTGCCAGCAGTGTTCAGGGTGAGATGAGCGGCTACACCTTC. Its translation is CASSVQGEMSGYTF.

This clonotype was seen more than once but under ten times. J is TRBJ2-3 and V is TRBV4-1; D unclear. The germline V and J ends were trimmed by 4 bases and 3 bases, with 14 bases remaining between them. CDR1 and CDR2 (germline): MGHRA, YSYEKL. This CDR3 is 15 amino acids long. CDR3 nucleotides: TGCGCCAGCAGCCCCCACGGTATGAGTACAGATACGCAGTATTTT. Translation gives CASSPHGMSTDTQYF.

This clonotype was detected only a few times. V usage is TRBV6-5 and J usage is TRBJ2-1; D perhaps matches TRBD2 (6 bases). This CDR3 is 14 amino acids long. From germline, CDR1 is MNHEY and CDR2 SVGAGI. Between the trimmed V and J ends, which lost 6 bases and 12 bases, there was a span of 21 bases. The CDR3 DNA follows: TGTGCCAGCAGGATAGGACTATTTGGTATAGGGCAGTTCTTC. Translating gives CASRIGLFGIGQFF.

This chain connects TRBV20-1 to TRBJ2-1; TRBD2 agrees at 9 bases. V lost 4 bases and J lost 5; bases outside the gene matches: 6. CDR1 and CDR2 from the germline V gene are DFQATT and SNEGSKA (reference sequence). The CDR3 contains 14 residues. CDR3 DNA sequence: TGCAGTGCTATAGCGGGAGCTTCGGACAATGAGCAGTTCTTC. Translation: CSAIAGASDNEQFF.

The rearrangement links TRBV7-2 to TRBJ2-1, with 8 bases that match TRBD2. The germline gives CDR1 SGHTA, CDR2 FQGNSA. After removal of 1 base from V and 9 bases from J, the junction contained 8 bases not matched to a gene. The CDR3 is made up of 15 amino acids. CDR3: CASSLESGSATEQFF. The CDR3 DNA reads TGTGCCAGCAGCTTAGAGAGCGGGAGCGCCACTGAGCAGTTCTTC.

This clonotype has just a few counts. V usage is TRBV20-1 and J usage is TRBJ1-6; TRBD1 aligns across 10 bases. Germline CDR1 and CDR2: DFQATT and SNEGSKA (reference sequence). This CDR3 spans 14 amino acids. With 2 bases clipped from V and 8 bases from J, the junction kept 3 bases outside the gene matches. The CDR3 loop reads CSARPGTGDSPLHF. The CDR3 DNA is TGCAGTGCTAGACCAGGGACAGGGGATTCACCCCTCCACTTT.

This clonotype was detected once. The chain is built from TRBV14 and TRBJ2-3; 7 positions match TRBD1. The CDR3 totals 16 residues. With V trimmed by 1 base and J by 2 bases, 6 bases remained unmatched. Germline V gene sequence: CDR1 SGHDN, CDR2 FVKESK. The DNA for the CDR3 is TGTGCCAGCAGCCAAGCCAGGGGGAGCTACACAGATACGCAGTATTTT. The encoded protein is CASSQARGSYTDTQYF.

The chain uses TRBV15 and TRBJ1-4; perhaps TRBD1 as D (5 bases). The V gene's germline CDR1 is LNHNV and CDR2 YYDKDF (reference sequence). The CDR3 contains 13 residues. Trimming took off 3 bases at V and 14 bases at J, with 16 bases between the two ends. This CDR3 is CATSRDAGLNLFF. In nucleotides, the CDR3 is TGTGCCACCAGCAGGGATGCGGGACTTAATCTGTTTTTT. Full variable domain (outside the CDR3, taken from reference TRBV15 and TRBJ1-4): DAMVIQNPRYQVTQFGKPVTLSCSQTLNHNVMYWYQQKSSQAPKLLFHYYDKDFNNEADTPDNFQSRRPNTSFCFLDIRSPGLGDTAMYLCATSRDAGLNLFFGSGTQLSVL.

In its sample, this clonotype was seen once. V usage is TRBV4-3 and J usage is TRBJ1-4; D gene ambiguous. Trimming took off 0 bases at V and 11 bases at J, with 19 bases between the two ends. The germline V gene has CDR1 LGHNA and CDR2 YSLEER. The CDR3 is 16 amino acids. CDR3 residues: CASSQDTLGPGRKLFF. The CDR3 nucleotides read TGCGCCAGCAGCCAAGATACCCTAGGGCCCGGTAGGAAACTGTTTTTT.

The chain employs TRBV2 and TRBJ1-5; TRBD1 might be the D (5 bases). The CDR3 covers 16 residues. Between the trimmed V and J ends, which lost 5 bases and 4 bases, there was a span of 18 bases. The V gene's germline CDR1 is SNHLY and CDR2 FYNNEI. The CDR3 nucleotides are TGTGCCAGCAGTCCCCGGGGGGTCGGGGGTAATCAGCCCCAGCATTTT. Its protein product is CASSPRGVGGNQPQHF.

This sequence joins TRBV7-2 and TRBJ2-7, with 8 nucleotides matching TRBD1. Trimming at V came to 3 bases and at J to 6 bases, leaving 7 bases not matched to a gene. CDR3 length equals 14 residues. Germline V gene lookup returns CDR1 SGHTA and CDR2 FQGNSA. The CDR3 loop is CASSLGQVKTEQYF. In nucleotides, the CDR3 is TGTGCCAGCAGCTTGGGACAGGTTAAGACCGAGCAGTACTTC.

This clonotype has just a few counts. The chain carries TRBV6-5 and TRBJ2-1; 11 nucleotides align to TRBD2. J gave up 6 bases and V 6 bases, and 7 bases lay outside the gene matches. Germline CDR1 reads MNHEY; CDR2 reads SVGAGI. The length of the CDR3 is 15 residues. The DNA for the CDR3 is TGTGCCAGCAGGCATCTAGCGGGAGGCCTCAATGAGCAGTTCTTC. Translation gives CASRHLAGGLNEQFF.

The chain couples TRBV7-9 to TRBJ2-7; no clear D. CDR1 is SEHNR, CDR2 FQNEAQ, per germline (reference sequence). Trimming removed 4 bases from V and 2 bases from J, with 15 bases in between. The CDR3 sequence is 15 residues long. CDR3 coding DNA: TGTGCCAGCAGCTCCACTACATCTGGGCCCTACGAGCAGTACTTC. Its translation: CASSSTTSGPYEQYF.

V usage is TRBV20-1 and J usage is TRBJ2-7; D tentatively reads TRBD1 or TRBD2 (7 bases each). This CDR3 has 13 amino acids. Germline V lookup: CDR1 DFQATT, CDR2 SNEGSKA (reference sequence). Trimming removed 6 bases at V and 4 bases at J, with 16 bases between. The CDR3 bases are TGCAGTGCCATGGGGCAGGGGGGGTACGAGCAGTACTTC. It yields the protein CSAMGQGGYEQYF.

The genes are TRBV9 and TRBJ2-1, with D possibly being TRBD1 or TRBD2 (5 bases each). The CDR3 loop spans 15 amino acids. Germline V CDR1 and CDR2: SGDLS, YYNGEE. V lost 2 bases to trimming and J lost 2 bases, with 11 bases between them. The CDR3 protein is CASSVDGAPYNEQFF. As DNA, the CDR3 is TGTGCCAGCAGCGTTGACGGGGCCCCCTACAATGAGCAGTTCTTC.

The gene calls are TRBV5-1 and TRBJ2-7; D might be TRBD1 (5 bases). Per germline, CDR1 SGHRS and CDR2 YFSETQ. The length of the CDR3 is 13 residues. V lost 4 bases and J 2 bases, leaving 10 bases between the germline ends. CDR3 protein: CASSQGIPYEQYF. The CDR3 DNA follows: TGCGCCAGCAGCCAGGGAATTCCCTACGAGCAGTACTTC.

This chain uses TRBV18 with TRBJ1-1; D remains unclear. V was pared by 4 bases and J by 1 base, with 4 bases between. CDR3 size: 12 residues. The germline V gene encodes CDR1 KGHSH and CDR2 LQKENI. This CDR3 is CASSQQNTEAFF. The CDR3 DNA sequence: TGTGCCAGCTCACAACAGAACACTGAAGCTTTCTTT.